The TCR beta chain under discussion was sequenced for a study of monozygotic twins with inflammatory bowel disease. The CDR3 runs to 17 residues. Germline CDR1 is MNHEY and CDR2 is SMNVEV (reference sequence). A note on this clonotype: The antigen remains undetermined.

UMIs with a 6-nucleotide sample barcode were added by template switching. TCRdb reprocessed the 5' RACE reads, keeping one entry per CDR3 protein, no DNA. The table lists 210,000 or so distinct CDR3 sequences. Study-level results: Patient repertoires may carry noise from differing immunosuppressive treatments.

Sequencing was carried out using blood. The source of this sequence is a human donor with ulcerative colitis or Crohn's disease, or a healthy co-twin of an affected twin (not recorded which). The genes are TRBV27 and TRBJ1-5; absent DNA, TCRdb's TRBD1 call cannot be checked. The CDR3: CASSFRAQGPSNQPQHF.